One sample yielded the 3 T cell receptor beta chains listed below, sequenced in a study of a mutant IDH1 vaccine in newly diagnosed glioma. Here immunoSEQ multiplex PCR was the method, and the copy in TCRdb shows in-frame clones only, minus some. Here the sample spans some 120,000 clones, 80% being singletons. Specified time point: week 11, during vaccination. Vaccination comprised doses that each held 300 ug of mutant IDH1 20-mer peptide, plus topical imiquimod. Their antigen targets remain unknown. The source was PBMCs, collected from a glioma patient whose treatment included an IDH1 peptide vaccine. Receptor source: a man in his forties or fifties with glioma.

In this sample, this clone turned up a few times. V is TRBV10-3 and J is TRBJ2-3; the D is unclear. Trimming removed 5 bases from V and 6 bases from J, with 6 bases in between. The germline gives CDR1 ENHRY, CDR2 SYGVKD. The CDR3 spans 11 residues. The CDR3: CAISSADTQYF. The CDR3 DNA reads as TGTGCCATCAGTTCTGCGGATACGCAGTATTTT.

This chain joins TRBV4-3 and TRBJ2-3; D is perhaps TRBD1 or TRBD2 (5 bases each). The CDR3 length is 12 residues. V lost 1 base to trimming and J lost 10 bases, with 9 bases between them. Germline V lookup: CDR1 LGHNA, CDR2 YSLEER. This CDR3 reads CASSQGTGPQYF. The CDR3 DNA sequence: TGCGCCAGCAGCCAAGGTACGGGGCCGCAGTATTTT.

The CDR3 is CASSFINSDTQYF. CDR3 coding DNA: TGTGCCAGTAGCTTCATAAACTCGGATACGCAGTATTTT. The V call is TRBV19, the J call TRBJ2-3, with unresolved D. V lost 6 bases and J lost 6, with 13 bases in between. This CDR3 is 13 amino acids long. Looked up from germline, CDR1 is LNHDA and CDR2 is SQIVND (reference sequence).